Below, 4 T cell receptor beta chains from the same sample are listed, as sequenced in a study of blood T cell repertoires in COVID-19. Using immunoSEQ multiplex PCR, the repertoire was profiled, and TCRdb retains in-frame clones only, with some absent. This table has roughly 60,000 clones, roughly 87% appearing once. Sequences were obtained from peripheral blood. The origin of the receptors is a man in his forties with COVID-19, enrolled during active disease.

This clone has only a few counts. The chain recombines TRBV11-2 with TRBJ2-7, with D perhaps TRBD1 (6 bases). Germline lookup yields CDR1 SGHAT and CDR2 FQNNGV. V was clipped by 5 bases and J by 3 bases, with 11 bases between them. The CDR3 length is 13 residues. CDR3 sequence: CASSPDRSYEQYF. DNA for the CDR3: TGTGCCAGCAGCCCAGACAGGAGCTACGAGCAGTACTTC. The complete variable domain, with remaining parts taken from reference TRBV11-2 and TRBJ2-7, reads EAGVAQSPRYKIIEKRQSVAFWCNPISGHATLYWYQQILGQGPKLLIQFQNNGVVDDSQLPKDRFSAERLKGVDSTLKIQPAKLEDSAVYLCASSPDRSYEQYFGPGTRLTVT.

V and J are TRBV28 and TRBJ2-5; D is unclear. Trimming stripped 4 bases from V and 7 bases from J, with 13 bases between. CDR3 length: 13 residues. Looked up from germline, CDR1 is MDHEN and CDR2 is SYDVKM. The CDR3 region is CASSSELPGTQYF. The CDR3 coding sequence is TGTGCCAGCAGTTCCGAACTACCTGGGACCCAGTACTTC.

This clone was seen once. The J gene is TRBJ2-5, the V gene TRBV7-2; D is undetermined. The CDR3 is 16 residues long. Trimming cost V 5 bases and J 2 bases, with 18 bases left between them. From germline, CDR1 is SGHTA and CDR2 FQGNSA. In DNA form, the CDR3 reads TGTGCCAGCAGCAAGAGCACGTCACCCCAACAAGAGACCCAGTACTTC. This sequence encodes CASSKSTSPQQETQYF.

This clone was counted once. The chain carries TRBV7-2 and TRBJ2-1, with 12 positions matching TRBD2. Losses at the gene ends were 3 bases for V and 0 bases for J; bases not matched to a gene: 3. The length of the CDR3 is 17 residues. Germline V CDR1 and CDR2: SGHTA, FQGNSA. In DNA form, the CDR3 reads TGTGCCAGCAGCTTCCTAGCGGGAGGGCCCTCCTACAATGAGCAGTTCTTC. This sequence encodes CASSFLAGGPSYNEQFF.